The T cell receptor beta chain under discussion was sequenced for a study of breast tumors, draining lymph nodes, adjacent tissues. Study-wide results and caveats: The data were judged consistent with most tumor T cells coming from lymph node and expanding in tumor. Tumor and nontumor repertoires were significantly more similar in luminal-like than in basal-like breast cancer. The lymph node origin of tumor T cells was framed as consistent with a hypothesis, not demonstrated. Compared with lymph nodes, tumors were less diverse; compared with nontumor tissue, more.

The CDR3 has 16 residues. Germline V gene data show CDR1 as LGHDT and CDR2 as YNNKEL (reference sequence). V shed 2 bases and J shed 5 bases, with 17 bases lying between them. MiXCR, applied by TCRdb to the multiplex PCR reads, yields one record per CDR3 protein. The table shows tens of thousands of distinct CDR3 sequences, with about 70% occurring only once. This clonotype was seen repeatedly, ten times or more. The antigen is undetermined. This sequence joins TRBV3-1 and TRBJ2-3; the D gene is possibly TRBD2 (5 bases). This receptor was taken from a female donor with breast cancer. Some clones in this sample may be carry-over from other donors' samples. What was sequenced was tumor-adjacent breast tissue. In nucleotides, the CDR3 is TGTGCCAGCAGCCAAACTAGAAGGTACTGGGGAGATACGCAGTATTTT. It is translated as CASSQTRRYWGDTQYF.